These 19 T cell receptor beta chains were all obtained from the same sample, sequenced in a study of cytomegalovirus exposure and HLA in healthy donors. The PCR had 60 Vbeta and 13 Jbeta primers. Clones were sequenced by immunoSEQ multiplex PCR, and TCRdb holds only the in-frame ones, with some missing. The sample contains 130,000 to 150,000 clones, 80% to 90% of which appear only once. Material for sequencing was PBMCs. The source is a woman aged 40 to 49 in good health and CMV-seropositive.

The chain carries TRBV27 and TRBJ2-6; the match to TRBD1 covers 7 bases. J lost 0 bases, V lost 2 bases, and 4 bases had no gene match. Germline CDR1 MNHEY, CDR2 SMNVEV (reference sequence). This CDR3 region has 17 residues. CDR3 DNA: TGTGCCAGCAGTTTAGACAGGGTAGGCTCTGGGGCCAACGTCCTGACTTTC. Translation: CASSLDRVGSGANVLTF. Full variable domain (rest looked up from reference TRBV27 and TRBJ2-6): EAQVTQNPRYLITVTGKKLTVTCSQNMNHEYMSWYRQDPGLGLRQIYYSMNVEVTDKGDVPEGYKVSRKEKRNFPLILESPSPNQTSLYFCASSLDRVGSGANVLTFGAGSRLTVL.

This clone was recorded only once. CDR3 in DNA: TGTGCCAGCAGTCAGTGGACCGGGGAGCTGTTTTTT. Encoded protein: CASSQWTGELFF. The rearrangement uses TRBV6-5 and TRBJ2-2; unclear D gene. V was pared by 5 bases and J by 5 bases, with 6 bases between. This CDR3 is 12 amino acids long. Germline V gene data show CDR1 as MNHEY and CDR2 as SVGAGI.

This clone has a handful of counts. The V gene is TRBV15, the J gene TRBJ2-1, with 8 bases lining up with TRBD1. CDR3 length: 16 residues. Trimming cost V 6 bases and J 0 bases; bases outside gene matches: 7. Germline V gene lookup returns CDR1 LNHNV and CDR2 YYDKDF (reference sequence). The CDR3: CATRTRTGSSYNEQFF. The CDR3 nucleotides read TGTGCCACCAGGACTCGGACAGGGAGCTCCTACAATGAGCAGTTCTTC.

V gene TRBV27 combines with J gene TRBJ2-3; TRBD2 matches at 10 bases. This CDR3 spans 16 amino acids. Germline V gene lookup returns CDR1 MNHEY and CDR2 SMNVEV (reference sequence). With 6 bases clipped from V and 2 bases from J, the junction kept 8 bases outside the gene matches. The CDR3 spells CASSDRLAGYTDTQYF. CDR3 bases: TGTGCCAGCAGCGACCGACTAGCGGGCTACACAGATACGCAGTATTTT.

This chain links TRBV7-8 with TRBJ1-5; 8 bases line up with TRBD1. The junction had 13 bases not matched to a gene; V was cut back by 5 bases and J by 7 bases. The CDR3 consists of 16 residues. The V gene's germline CDR1 is SGHVS and CDR2 FQNEAQ. CDR3: CASSTLGGQGGQPQHF. CDR3 nucleotides: TGTGCCAGCAGCACATTAGGTGGACAGGGCGGACAGCCCCAGCATTTT.

The rearrangement links TRBV25-1 to TRBJ1-2; possibly TRBD1 for D (6 bases). Deletions cut 0 bases from V and 4 bases from J, with 15 bases between. The CDR3 runs 16 residues. In germline, CDR1 is MGHDK, CDR2 SYGVNS. CDR3 nucleotides: TGTGCCAGCAGTGAATATCAGGGGCAGGGAAGCTATGGCTACACCTTC. Translated: CASSEYQGQGSYGYTF.

The genes are TRBV29-1 and TRBJ2-3; maybe TRBD2 (6 bases). The CDR3 spans 19 residues. Germline-derived CDR1 and CDR2 are SQVTM and ANQGSEA. With 6 bases removed from V and 2 bases from J, the gap between germline ends came to 30 bases. CDR3 amino acids: CSVTTSSASLALNTDTQYF. DNA for the CDR3: TGCAGCGTCACGACTTCTAGCGCATCGCTAGCGCTTAACACAGATACGCAGTATTTT.

The chain recombines TRBV28 with TRBJ2-5, with D perhaps matching TRBD2 (5 bases). The tail of the sequence fits TRBJ2-7 better, so the J call may be wrong. The CDR3 extends over 13 amino acids. CDR1 and CDR2 from the germline V gene are MDHEN and SYDVKM. CDR3 loop: CASTPEDSYEQYF. In nucleotides, the CDR3 is TGTGCCAGCACCCCGGAGGACTCCTACGAGCAGTACTTC.

The chain couples TRBV7-8 to TRBJ2-7; D ambiguous. Trimming removed 2 bases at V and 0 bases at J, with 8 bases between. CDR1 is SGHVS, CDR2 FQNEAQ, per germline. There are 14 residues in the CDR3. Here the CDR3 reads CASSLMRHSYEQYF. The CDR3 DNA sequence: TGTGCCAGCAGCTTAATGCGCCACTCCTACGAGCAGTACTTC.

The chain is built from TRBV7-3 and TRBJ2-3; D perhaps matches TRBD1 (6 bases). The CDR3 is 15 amino acids. Germline assignment: CDR1 SGHTA and CDR2 FQGTGA. Trimming left V 5 bases short and J 0 bases short, with 12 bases between. CDR3 in DNA: TGTGCCAGCAGCCCATTAGGACAGAGCACAGATACGCAGTATTTT. This encodes CASSPLGQSTDTQYF.

The table lists this clone with a few counts. This sequence joins TRBV5-6 and TRBJ1-1; 7 bases are shared with TRBD1. In germline, CDR1 is SGHDT, CDR2 YYEEEE. J was trimmed by 2 bases and V by 4 bases; bases with no gene match: 5. There are 14 residues in the CDR3. The CDR3 here is CASSPGGINTEAFF. The CDR3 bases are TGTGCCAGCAGCCCAGGGGGGATAAACACTGAAGCTTTCTTT.

The chain carries TRBV10-3 and TRBJ2-1, with 7 bases lining up with TRBD1. V trimming: 10 bases; J trimming: 2 bases; junction bases outside the gene matches: 11. CDR1 is ENHRY, CDR2 SYGVKD, per germline. The CDR3 length is 15 residues. CDR3 DNA: TGTGCCACCTTTACCGACAGGGTTCCCTACAATGAGCAGTTCTTC. It translates to CATFTDRVPYNEQFF.

There are a few counts of this clone. The rearrangement uses TRBV5-1 and TRBJ1-1; D perhaps matches TRBD1 (5 bases). This CDR3 has 13 residues. Trimming removed 7 bases at V and 1 base at J, with 11 bases between. The germline gives CDR1 SGHRS, CDR2 YFSETQ. The CDR3 DNA follows: TGCGCCAGCGCCGGGGGATCGAACACTGAAGCTTTCTTT. This codes for CASAGGSNTEAFF.

The chain joins TRBV4-2 to TRBJ2-1, with D unclear. Trimming removed 0 bases from V and 7 bases from J, with 10 bases in between. The CDR3 is 14 amino acids. Germline V CDR1 and CDR2: LGHNA, YNFKEQ. CDR3 region: CASSQDARSNEQFF. CDR3 DNA sequence: TGTGCCAGCAGCCAAGATGCTAGATCTAATGAGCAGTTCTTC.

The rearrangement uses TRBV5-1 and TRBJ2-7; D is perhaps TRBD2 (7 bases). CDR3 length: 14 amino acids. The V and J ends lost 3 bases and 2 bases respectively, with 12 bases between them. Germline loops: CDR1 SGHRS, CDR2 YFSETQ. The CDR3 coding sequence is TGCGCCAGCAGCTGGGAAGGGGGGGCCTACGAGCAGTACTTC. This encodes CASSWEGGAYEQYF.

The chain couples TRBV6-5 to TRBJ1-5; D may be TRBD1 (6 bases). Trimming stripped 8 bases from V and 0 bases from J, with 14 bases between. The germline CDR1 and CDR2 sequences are MNHEY and SVGAGI. The CDR3 is made up of 15 amino acids. CDR3 nucleotide sequence: TGTGCCAGCTTCCAGGGGCAGGGTAGCAATCAGCCCCAGCATTTT. Its protein is CASFQGQGSNQPQHF.

The rearrangement joins TRBV2 to TRBJ2-2; 9 nucleotides line up with TRBD1. There are 15 residues in the CDR3. V gave up 1 base and J gave up 7 bases; unmatched junction bases: 4. CDR1 is SNHLY, CDR2 FYNNEI, per germline. CDR3 coding DNA: TGTGCCAGCAGTGAAGACAGGGGGCAAGGCGGGGAGCTGTTTTTT. Translating gives CASSEDRGQGGELFF.

The rearrangement links TRBV5-8 to TRBJ2-2; 9 bases fit TRBD1. With 4 bases clipped from V and 5 bases from J, the junction kept 3 bases outside the gene matches. The CDR3 consists of 14 residues. Germline V lookup: CDR1 SGHTS, CDR2 YDEGEE. This chain's CDR3 is CASSTGTGTGELFF. The CDR3 nucleotides read TGTGCCAGCAGCACCGGGACAGGGACCGGGGAGCTGTTTTTT.

This chain uses TRBV29-1 with TRBJ2-2; D might be TRBD2 (7 bases). The germline V and J ends were trimmed by 7 bases and 3 bases, with 12 bases remaining between them. The CDR3 runs to 13 residues. Germline assignment: CDR1 SQVTM and CDR2 ANQGSEA. This CDR3 is CSAGGRDTGELFF. The CDR3 nucleotides are TGCAGCGCCGGGGGGCGGGACACCGGGGAGCTGTTTTTT.